Sequencing of this T cell receptor (beta chain) was carried out in a study of early T cells in non-severe SARS-CoV-2 infection (dated by TCRdb to about 2021). General notes on the study: Because TCR sequencing was done on bulk RNA from unsorted whole blood, the alpha and beta chains could not be paired.

A case-control design nested within a healthcare worker cohort in London, UK, was used, with weekly nasopharyngeal swab PCR tests and blood sampling performed. Healthcare workers were recruited between 23 and 31 March 2020, during the week of the UK lockdown, and were followed weekly for up to about 15 weeks. This clonotype was observed many times. Its antigen has not been determined. Nothing much larger sits one base from this clone, and base qualities are not available. The library was obtained by 5' RACE. The sequencer was a NextSeq 500. In the TCR library protocol, unique molecular identifiers were attached to individual cDNA molecules to correct for PCR bias and sequencing error. Both TCR alpha and beta chains were sequenced, and tight co-correlation was observed between alpha and beta sequence abundances in each sample. As for how the authors treated the data: Decombinator V4 was used to annotate TCR sequences for V gene, J gene and CDR3. Expanded TCRs were defined as changing significantly between any two time points under a Poisson model with p below 0.0001. TCR abundances were normalised to the total number of TCRs sequenced per sample and expressed as counts per million. MAIT TCRs were defined by TRAV1-2 paired with TRAJ12, TRAJ20 or TRAJ33, and iNKT TCRs by TRAV10 paired with TRAJ18. VDJdb, accessed on 1 November 2021, was searched for TCRs annotated for CMV, EBV and SARS-CoV-2, and TCRs annotated for more than one antigen were excluded. Using fastp trimming at Q25 and MiXCR clonotype assembly, TCRdb reanalyzed the public sequencing data and kept in-frame beta chains. For every CDR3 protein sequence, its rows merge into one entry that carries the most common genes and DNA. TCRdb, not the authors, supplied the V and J calls. This sample comprises approximately 56,000 distinct CDR3 sequences, roughly a tenth of them detected only once. Around 6% of the sample is taken by the ten largest.

V loses 4 bases of germline sequence and J loses 4 bases, and the interval between the two ends is 14 bases. The CDR3 runs 15 amino acids, cysteine and phenylalanine included. The entry retains the CDR3 DNA only, 45 bases that are in frame from base 1. Taken from the germline V gene (reference sequence), the CDR1 and CDR2 loops are MNHNY and SVGAGI. The paper's findings and limits, for the study overall: Matching against VDJdb was skewed toward anti-spike CD8 responses, likely underestimated virus-specific expansions, and missed private and CD4 specificities.

The clonotype was recovered from an adult who was a healthcare worker with PCR-confirmed SARS-CoV-2 infection or an uninfected control (not recorded which). Sequenced sample: whole blood. Here the chain combines TRBV6-6 and TRBJ2-1; TRBD2 is possibly the D segment (5 matching bases). The CDR3 loop reads CASSSISGGYNEQFF. The nucleotides are TGTGCCAGCAGTTCAATCAGCGGAGGTTACAATGAGCAGTTCTTC.